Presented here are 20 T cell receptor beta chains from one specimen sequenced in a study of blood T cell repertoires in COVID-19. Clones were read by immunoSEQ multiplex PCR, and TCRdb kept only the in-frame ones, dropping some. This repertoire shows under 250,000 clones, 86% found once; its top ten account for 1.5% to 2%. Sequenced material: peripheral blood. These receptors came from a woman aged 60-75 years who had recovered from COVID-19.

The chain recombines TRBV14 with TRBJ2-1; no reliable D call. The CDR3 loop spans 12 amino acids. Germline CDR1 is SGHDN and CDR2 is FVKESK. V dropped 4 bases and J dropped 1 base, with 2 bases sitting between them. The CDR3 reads CASSLSYNEQFF. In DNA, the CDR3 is TGTGCCAGCAGCCTATCCTACAATGAGCAGTTCTTC.

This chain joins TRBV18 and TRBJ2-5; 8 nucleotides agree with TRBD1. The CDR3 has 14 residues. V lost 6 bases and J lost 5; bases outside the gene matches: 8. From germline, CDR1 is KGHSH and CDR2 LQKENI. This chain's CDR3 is CASSTGQGGETQYF. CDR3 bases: TGTGCCAGCTCGACCGGACAGGGCGGCGAGACCCAGTACTTC.

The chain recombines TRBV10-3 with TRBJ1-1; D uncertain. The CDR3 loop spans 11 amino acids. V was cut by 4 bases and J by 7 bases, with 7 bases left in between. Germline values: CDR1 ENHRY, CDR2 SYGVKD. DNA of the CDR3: TGTGCCATCAGTGCTGAGGGTGAAGCTTTCTTT. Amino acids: CAISAEGEAFF.

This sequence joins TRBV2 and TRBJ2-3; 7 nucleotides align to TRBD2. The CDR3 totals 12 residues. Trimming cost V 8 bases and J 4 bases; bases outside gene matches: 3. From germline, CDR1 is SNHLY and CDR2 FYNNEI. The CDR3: CASSSGADTQYF. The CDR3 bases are TGTGCCAGCTCCAGCGGGGCAGATACGCAGTATTTT.

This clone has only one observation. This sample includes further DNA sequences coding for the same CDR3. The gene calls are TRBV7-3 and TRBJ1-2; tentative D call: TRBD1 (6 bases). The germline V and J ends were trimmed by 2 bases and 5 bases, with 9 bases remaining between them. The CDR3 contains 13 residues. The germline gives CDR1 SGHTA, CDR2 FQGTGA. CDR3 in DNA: TGTGCCAGCAGCTTACAGGGGTCGTATGGCTACACCTTC. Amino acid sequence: CASSLQGSYGYTF.

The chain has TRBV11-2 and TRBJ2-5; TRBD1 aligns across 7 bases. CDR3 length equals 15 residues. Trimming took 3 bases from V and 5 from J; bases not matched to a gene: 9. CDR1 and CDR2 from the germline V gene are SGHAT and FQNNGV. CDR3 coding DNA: TGTGCCAGCAGCTTCACAGGGGCCGCGGCGGAGACCCAGTACTTC. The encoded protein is CASSFTGAAAETQYF.

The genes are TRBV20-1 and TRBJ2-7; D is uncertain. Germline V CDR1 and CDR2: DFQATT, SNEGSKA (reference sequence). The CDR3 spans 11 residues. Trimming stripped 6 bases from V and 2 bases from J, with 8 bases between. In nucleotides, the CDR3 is TGCAGTGCGCGACTGCCCTACGAGCAGTACTTC. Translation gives CSARLPYEQYF.

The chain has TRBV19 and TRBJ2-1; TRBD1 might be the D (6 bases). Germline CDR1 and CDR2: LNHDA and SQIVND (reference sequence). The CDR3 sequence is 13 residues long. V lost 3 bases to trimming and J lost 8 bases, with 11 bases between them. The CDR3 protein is CASSMLQGYEQFF. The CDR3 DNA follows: TGTGCCAGTAGTATGCTTCAGGGGTATGAGCAGTTCTTC.

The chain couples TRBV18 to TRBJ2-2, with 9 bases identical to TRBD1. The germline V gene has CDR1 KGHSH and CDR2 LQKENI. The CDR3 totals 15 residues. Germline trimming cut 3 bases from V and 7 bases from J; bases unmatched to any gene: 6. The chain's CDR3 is CASSPGTGNRGELFF. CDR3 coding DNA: TGTGCCAGCTCACCGGGGACAGGGAACCGCGGGGAGCTGTTTTTT.

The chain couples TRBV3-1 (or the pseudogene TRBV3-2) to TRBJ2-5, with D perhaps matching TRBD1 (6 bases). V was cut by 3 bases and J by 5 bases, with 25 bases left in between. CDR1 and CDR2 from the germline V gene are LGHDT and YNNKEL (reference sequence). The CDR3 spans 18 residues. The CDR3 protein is CASSHFSKGGTLWETQYF. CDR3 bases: TGTGCCAGCAGCCACTTCTCGAAAGGGGGTACCCTCTGGGAGACCCAGTACTTC.

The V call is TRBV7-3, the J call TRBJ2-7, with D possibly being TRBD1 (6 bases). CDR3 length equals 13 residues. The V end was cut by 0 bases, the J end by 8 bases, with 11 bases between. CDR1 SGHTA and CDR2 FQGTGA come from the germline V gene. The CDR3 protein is CASSLTLQGQQYF. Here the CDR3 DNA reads TGTGCCAGCAGCTTAACACTACAGGGACAGCAGTACTTC.

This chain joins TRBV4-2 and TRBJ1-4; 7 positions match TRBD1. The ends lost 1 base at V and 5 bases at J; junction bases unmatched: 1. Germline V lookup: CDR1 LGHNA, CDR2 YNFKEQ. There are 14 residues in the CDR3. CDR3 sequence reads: CASSQGDRNEKLFF. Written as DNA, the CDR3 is TGTGCCAGCAGCCAAGGGGACAGAAATGAAAAACTGTTTTTT.

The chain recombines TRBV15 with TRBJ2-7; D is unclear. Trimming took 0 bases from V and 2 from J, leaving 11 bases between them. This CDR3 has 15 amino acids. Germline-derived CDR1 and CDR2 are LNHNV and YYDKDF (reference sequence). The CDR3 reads CATSREVGQTYEQYF. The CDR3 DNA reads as TGTGCCACCAGCAGAGAAGTTGGTCAGACCTACGAGCAGTACTTC.

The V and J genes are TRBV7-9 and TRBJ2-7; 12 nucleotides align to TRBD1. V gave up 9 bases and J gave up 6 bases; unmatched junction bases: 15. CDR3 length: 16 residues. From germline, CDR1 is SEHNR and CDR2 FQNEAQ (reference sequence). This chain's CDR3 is CASTPPGQGAGGEQYF. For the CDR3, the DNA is TGTGCCAGTACCCCGCCGGGACAGGGGGCGGGAGGCGAGCAGTACTTC.

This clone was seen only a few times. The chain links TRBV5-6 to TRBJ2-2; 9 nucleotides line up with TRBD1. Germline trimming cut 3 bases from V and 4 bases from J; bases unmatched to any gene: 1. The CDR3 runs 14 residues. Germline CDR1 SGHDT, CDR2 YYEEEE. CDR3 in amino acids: CASSWDRVTGELFF. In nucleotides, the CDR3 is TGTGCCAGCAGCTGGGACAGGGTCACCGGGGAGCTGTTTTTT.

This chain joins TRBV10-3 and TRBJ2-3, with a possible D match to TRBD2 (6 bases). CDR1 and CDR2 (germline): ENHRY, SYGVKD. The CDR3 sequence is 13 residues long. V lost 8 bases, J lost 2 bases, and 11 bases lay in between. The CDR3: CAIGTQPTDTQYF. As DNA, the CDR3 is TGTGCCATCGGGACTCAACCCACAGATACGCAGTATTTT.

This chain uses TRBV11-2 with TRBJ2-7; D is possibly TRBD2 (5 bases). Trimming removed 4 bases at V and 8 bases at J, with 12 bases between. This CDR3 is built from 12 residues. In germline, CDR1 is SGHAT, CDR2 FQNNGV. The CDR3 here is CASSSPGSKQYF. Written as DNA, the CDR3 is TGTGCCAGCAGCTCCCCGGGGTCGAAGCAGTACTTC.

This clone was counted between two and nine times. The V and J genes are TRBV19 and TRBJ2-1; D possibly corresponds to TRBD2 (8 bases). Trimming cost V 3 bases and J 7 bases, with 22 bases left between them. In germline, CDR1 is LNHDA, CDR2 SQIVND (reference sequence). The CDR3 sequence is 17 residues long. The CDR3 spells CASSIGGGGGRRNEQFF. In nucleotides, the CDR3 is TGTGCCAGTAGTATTGGAGGGGGCGGGGGGCGTAGGAATGAGCAGTTCTTC. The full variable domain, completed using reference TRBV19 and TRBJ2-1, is DGGITQSPKYLFRKEGQNVTLSCEQNLNHDAMYWYRQDPGQGLRLIYYSQIVNDFQKGDIAEGYSVSREKKESFPLTVTSAQKNPTAFYLCASSIGGGGGRRNEQFFGPGTRLTVL.

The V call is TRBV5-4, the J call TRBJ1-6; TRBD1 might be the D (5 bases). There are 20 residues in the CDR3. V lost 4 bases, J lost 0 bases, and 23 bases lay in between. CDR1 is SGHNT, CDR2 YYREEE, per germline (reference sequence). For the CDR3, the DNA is TGTGCCAGCAGCCCCGGGGGGGGAGGGGCGCAAAGCTCCTATAATTCACCCCTCCACTTT. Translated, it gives CASSPGGGGAQSSYNSPLHF. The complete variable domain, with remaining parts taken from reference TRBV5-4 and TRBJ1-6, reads ETGVTQSPTHLIKTRGQQVTLRCSSQSGHNTVSWYQQALGQGPQFIFQYYREEENGRGNFPPRFSGLQFPNYSSELNVNALELDDSALYLCASSPGGGGAQSSYNSPLHFGNGTRLTVT.

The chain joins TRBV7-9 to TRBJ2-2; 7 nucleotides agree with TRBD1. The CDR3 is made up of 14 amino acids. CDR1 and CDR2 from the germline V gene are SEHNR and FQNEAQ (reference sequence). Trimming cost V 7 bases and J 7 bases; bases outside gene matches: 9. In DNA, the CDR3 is TGTGCCAGCACCACAGGGGATTCAGGCGGGGAGCTGTTTTTT. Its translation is CASTTGDSGGELFF.